This TCR beta chain appears in the sequencing data of a study of vaccination and CD4 T cells after COVID-19. In the case of this clonotype: The antigen is undetermined.

Treatment indicated: roughly 11-day PBMC culture with coronavirus spike peptide pools or control peptides (ViraFEST assay). Replacement of half the medium with fresh IL-2 medium took place on days 3 and 7. V was pared by 3 bases and J by 6 bases, with 14 bases between. The CDR3 contains 15 residues. Cultured CD4+ T-cell DNA underwent Oncomine TCR Beta short-read sequencing. TCRdb ran MiXCR on the PCR reads and lists one entry per CDR3 protein. The repertoire holds about 15,000 distinct CDR3 sequences, with roughly 50% as singletons. The sample comprised CD4+ T cells from blood, cultured in vitro. V usage is TRBV12-3 or TRBV12-4 and J usage is TRBJ2-2, with a tentative D call TRBD1 (5 bases). The sequence came from a human donor who had recovered from COVID-19. CDR3: CASSFSAGRSGELFF. CDR3 nucleotide sequence: TGTGCCAGCAGTTTCTCGGCAGGGCGGTCCGGGGAGCTGTTTTTT.